A single sample is the source of the 27 T cell receptor beta chains below, sequenced in a study of cytomegalovirus exposure and HLA in healthy donors. 60 Vbeta and 13 Jbeta primers were used in PCR. TCRdb keeps only in-frame clones here, not all; method: immunoSEQ multiplex PCR. Of about 98,000 clones in the sample, about 74% were seen once. The specimen sequenced was PBMCs. The receptors were sampled from a male donor in good health and CMV-seronegative.

This clone was counted only a few times. This chain uses TRBV4-2 with TRBJ2-5, with D possibly matching TRBD1 (6 bases). Matching the DNA end better, TRBJ2-7 makes the J call doubtful. CDR1 LGHNA and CDR2 YNFKEQ come from the germline V gene. This CDR3 contains 15 residues. The CDR3 spells CASSQDLEGHYEQYF. DNA of the CDR3: TGTGCCAGCAGCCAAGATCTTGAGGGACACTACGAGCAGTACTTC.

CDR3 protein: CASSLAKGFTYNEQFF. The CDR3 nucleotides read TGTGCCAGCAGCTTAGCCAAGGGGTTCACCTACAATGAGCAGTTCTTC. The chain couples TRBV7-2 to TRBJ2-1, with a tentative D call TRBD1 (5 bases). The ends were cut back, 0 bases at V and 2 bases at J, with 11 bases in the middle. From germline, CDR1 is SGHTA and CDR2 FQGNSA. This CDR3 is built from 16 residues.

This chain connects TRBV30 to TRBJ1-4; D is uncertain. The length of the CDR3 is 12 residues. Deletions cut 2 bases from V and 4 bases from J, with 5 bases between. Germline V CDR1 and CDR2: GTSNPN, SVGIG (reference sequence). The CDR3 sequence: CAWSHSNEKLFF. DNA for the CDR3: TGTGCCTGGAGTCACAGTAATGAAAAACTGTTTTTT.

In this sample, this clone turned up a few times. CDR3 sequence: CASIRANTEAFF. CDR3 in DNA: TGTGCCAGCATCAGGGCCAACACTGAAGCTTTCTTT. The rearrangement uses TRBV28 and TRBJ1-1, with TRBD1 as a possible D gene (5 bases). V dropped 7 bases and J dropped 2 bases, with 8 bases sitting between them. Germline values: CDR1 MDHEN, CDR2 SYDVKM. This CDR3 has 12 amino acids.

This clone occurred once. This chain joins TRBV30 and TRBJ2-3, with 10 bases that match TRBD2. V trimming: 4 bases; J trimming: 3 bases; junction bases outside the gene matches: 1. Germline V gene sequence: CDR1 GTSNPN, CDR2 SVGIG (reference sequence). CDR3 size: 13 residues. The CDR3 here is CAWTSGSTDTQYF. The CDR3 nucleotides are TGTGCCTGGACTAGCGGGAGTACAGATACGCAGTATTTT.

The chain combines TRBV7-2 with TRBJ2-3; D remains unclear. Germline-derived CDR1 and CDR2 are SGHTA and FQGNSA. V gave up 2 bases and J gave up 3 bases, with 3 bases separating them. This CDR3 is built from 12 residues. In nucleotides, the CDR3 is TGTGCCAGCAGCTTATCGACAGATACGCAGTATTTT. Protein: CASSLSTDTQYF.

CDR3 amino acids: CASSPRMVGTEAFF. CDR3 nucleotides: TGTGCCAGCAGCCCGCGGATGGTAGGTACTGAAGCTTTCTTT. The V and J genes are TRBV5-6 and TRBJ1-1; D is uncertain. The V end lost 4 bases, the J end lost 5 bases, and 15 bases lay between the germline ends. The CDR3 contains 14 residues. CDR1 and CDR2 (germline): SGHDT, YYEEEE.

The J gene is TRBJ2-6, the V gene TRBV18, with a possible D match to TRBD2 (5 bases). Germline V lookup: CDR1 KGHSH, CDR2 LQKENI. The V and J ends lost 6 bases and 9 bases respectively, with 15 bases between them. This CDR3 has 14 residues. In nucleotides, the CDR3 is TGTGCCAGCTCCCTTGCCGACGGGAACAACGTCCTGACTTTC. It specifies CASSLADGNNVLTF.

The chain couples TRBV9 to TRBJ1-4; tentative D call: TRBD1 (6 bases). Trimming shortened V by 0 bases and J by 2 bases, and 8 bases separated the two germline ends. The CDR3 is 15 amino acids. The V gene's germline CDR1 is SGDLS and CDR2 YYNGEE. CDR3 bases: TGTGCCAGCAGCGTAGGCGGGGGCACTAATGAAAAACTGTTTTTT. Translated, it gives CASSVGGGTNEKLFF.

The chain couples TRBV30 to TRBJ2-6; 8 bases line up with TRBD2. Germline V lookup: CDR1 GTSNPN, CDR2 SVGIG (reference sequence). Trimming removed 4 bases from V and 2 bases from J; junction bases left unmatched: 4. CDR3 length equals 15 residues. The DNA for the CDR3 is TGTGCCTGGACCCACGGGGGGGCTGGGGCCAACGTCCTGACTTTC. This sequence encodes CAWTHGGAGANVLTF.

The table lists this clone with a few counts. V is TRBV19 and J is TRBJ1-2, with TRBD1 as a possible D gene (5 bases). This CDR3 has 15 amino acids. Between the trimmed V and J ends, which lost 6 bases and 8 bases, there was a span of 22 bases. In germline, CDR1 is LNHDA, CDR2 SQIVND (reference sequence). The CDR3 nucleotides read TGTGCCAGTAGCCAAGGGGCGGTAACCGTCGGCGGCTACACCTTC. Its translation: CASSQGAVTVGGYTF.

Only one count was recorded for this clone. CDR3 protein: CSVGDGGGYETQYF. The DNA for the CDR3 is TGCAGCGTGGGGGACGGGGGGGGGTATGAGACCCAGTACTTC. This chain uses TRBV29-1 with TRBJ2-5; 8 bases fit TRBD2. The CDR3 has 14 residues. With 6 bases clipped from V and 5 bases from J, the junction kept 11 bases outside the gene matches. From germline, CDR1 is SQVTM and CDR2 ANQGSEA.

V gene TRBV5-1 combines with J gene TRBJ2-5; 10 bases map to TRBD2. The ends lost 0 bases at V and 7 bases at J; junction bases unmatched: 9. Germline lookup yields CDR1 SGHRS and CDR2 YFSETQ. The CDR3 contains 16 residues. CDR3 nucleotides: TGCGCCAGCAGCTTGGAACTAGCGGGACCCCCAGGGACCCAGTACTTC. Encoded protein: CASSLELAGPPGTQYF. The entire variable domain, with the rest obtained from reference TRBV5-1 and TRBJ2-5, is as follows: KAGVTQTPRYLIKTRGQQVTLSCSPISGHRSVSWYQQTPGQGLQFLFEYFSETQRNKGNFPGRFSGRQFSNSRSEMNVSTLELGDSALYLCASSLELAGPPGTQYFGPGTRLLVL.

J is TRBJ1-1 and V is TRBV9; unclear D gene. CDR3 size: 16 residues. The germline gives CDR1 SGDLS, CDR2 YYNGEE. V lost 0 bases and J lost 1, with 13 bases in between. In DNA, the CDR3 is TGTGCCAGCAGCGTAGGCCGGCTAGGGAGGAACACTGAAGCTTTCTTT. Translated: CASSVGRLGRNTEAFF. Combining the CDR3 with reference TRBV9 and TRBJ1-1 gives the whole variable domain DSGVTQTPKHLITATGQRVTLRCSPRSGDLSVYWYQQSLDQGLQFLIQYYNGEERAKGNILERFSAQQFPDLHSELNLSSLELGDSALYFCASSVGRLGRNTEAFFGQGTRLTVV.

This clone was picked up one time. The chain combines TRBV5-6 with TRBJ2-5; possibly TRBD1 for D (5 bases). The germline V gene encodes CDR1 SGHDT and CDR2 YYEEEE. V lost 1 base, J lost 2 bases, and 12 bases lay in between. The CDR3 is 15 amino acids. The CDR3 spells CASSLQGFLQETQYF. Here the CDR3 DNA reads TGTGCCAGCAGCTTGCAGGGATTTCTTCAAGAGACCCAGTACTTC.

The V and J genes are TRBV7-9 and TRBJ2-7, with TRBD1 matching 9 bases. Per the germline V gene, CDR1 is SEHNR and CDR2 is FQNEAQ (reference sequence). The CDR3 length is 13 residues. Trimming at V came to 3 bases and at J to 6 bases, leaving 3 bases not matched to a gene. The CDR3 is CASSLDRGAEQYF. The DNA for the CDR3 is TGTGCCAGCAGCTTGGACAGGGGAGCCGAGCAGTACTTC.

The chain uses TRBV29-1 and TRBJ2-7; D is uncertain. The CDR3 is 13 residues long. From germline, CDR1 is SQVTM and CDR2 ANQGSEA. The V end was cut by 6 bases, the J end by 0 bases, with 12 bases between. In nucleotides, the CDR3 is TGCAGCGTGCGAGGTTTATCCTCCTACGAGCAGTACTTC. Protein sequence: CSVRGLSSYEQYF.

CDR3 bases: TGTGCCAGCAGTTACGTGGGACAGGACTATGGCTACACCTTC. It translates to CASSYVGQDYGYTF. The chain carries TRBV6-5 and TRBJ1-2; 8 bases line up with TRBD1. This CDR3 spans 14 amino acids. The ends lost 2 bases at V and 3 bases at J; junction bases unmatched: 2. Germline CDR1 and CDR2: MNHEY and SVGAGI.

This clone was counted a few times. The V gene is TRBV5-1, the J gene TRBJ1-2; D may be TRBD1 (6 bases). This CDR3 spans 14 amino acids. V lost 5 bases and J lost 6, with 17 bases in between. Germline CDR1 is SGHRS and CDR2 is YFSETQ. CDR3 DNA: TGCGCCAGCAGGATCGGGAACAGGGATGATGGCTACACCTTC. Amino acid sequence: CASRIGNRDDGYTF.

This chain connects TRBV5-6 to TRBJ2-7, with unresolved D. Germline CDR1 reads SGHDT; CDR2 reads YYEEEE. The CDR3 runs to 12 residues. V was shortened by 0 bases and J by 2 bases, with 3 bases between the two germline ends. The CDR3 DNA reads as TGTGCCAGCAGCTTGGGTACCTACGAGCAGTACTTC. Encoded protein: CASSLGTYEQYF.

This chain joins TRBV9 and TRBJ2-2; tentatively, D is TRBD1 (6 bases). V was trimmed by 0 bases and J by 0 bases, leaving 9 bases between them. The CDR3 is 16 residues long. From germline, CDR1 is SGDLS and CDR2 YYNGEE. The CDR3 here is CASSVVEGANTGELFF. DNA for the CDR3: TGTGCCAGCAGCGTAGTTGAGGGGGCGAACACCGGGGAGCTGTTTTTT.

The chain joins TRBV9 to TRBJ2-3, with 7 positions matching TRBD2. The CDR3 has 15 amino acids. CDR1 is SGDLS and CDR2 is YYNGEE in the germline V gene. V was pared by 2 bases and J by 1 base, with 4 bases of the junction left unmatched. The CDR3 region is CASSVTAGGTDTQYF. The CDR3 DNA reads TGTGCCAGCAGCGTTACGGCGGGAGGCACAGATACGCAGTATTTT.

The J gene is TRBJ2-3, the V gene TRBV27; the D gene is possibly TRBD2 (5 bases). Trimming stripped 6 bases from V and 2 bases from J, with 9 bases between. The germline gives CDR1 MNHEY, CDR2 SMNVEV (reference sequence). The CDR3 sequence is 13 residues long. The CDR3, as DNA: TGTGCCAGCAGGACTACCGACACAGATACGCAGTATTTT. It encodes CASRTTDTDTQYF.

The chain links TRBV11-1 to TRBJ2-2; 7 bases align to TRBD1. Germline V CDR1 and CDR2: SGHAT, FQDESV (reference sequence). The CDR3 sequence is 15 residues long. The J segment lost 6 bases and the V segment lost 2 bases, leaving 6 bases of the junction unmatched. The CDR3 region is CASSLKTGMAGELFF. As DNA, the CDR3 is TGTGCCAGCAGCTTAAAGACAGGGATGGCCGGGGAGCTGTTTTTT. Full variable domain (outside the CDR3, taken from reference TRBV11-1 and TRBJ2-2): EAEVAQSPRYKITEKSQAVAFWCDPISGHATLYWYRQILGQGPELLVQFQDESVVDDSQLPKDRFSAERLKGVDSTLKIQPAELGDSAMYLCASSLKTGMAGELFFGEGSRLTVL.

The chain links TRBV4-1 to TRBJ1-3; TRBD1 aligns across 9 bases. The CDR3 loop spans 16 amino acids. The junction had 4 bases not matched to a gene; V was cut back by 1 base and J by 3 bases. CDR1 and CDR2 (germline): MGHRA, YSYEKL. CDR3 region: CASSQGVGQGGNTIYF. In DNA form, the CDR3 reads TGCGCCAGCAGCCAAGGAGTGGGACAGGGTGGAAACACCATATATTTT.

The CDR3 DNA is TGTGCCAGCAGTGAATCCAGCGGGAGTTACAATGAGCAGTTCTTC. Translation: CASSESSGSYNEQFF. This chain links TRBV2 with TRBJ2-1; 8 bases fit TRBD2. Germline lookup yields CDR1 SNHLY and CDR2 FYNNEI. This CDR3 spans 15 amino acids. V gave up 2 bases and J gave up 4 bases; unmatched junction bases: 4.

The rearrangement links TRBV7-2 to TRBJ1-1; the match to TRBD1 covers 8 bases. The CDR3 sequence is 13 residues long. The junction had 2 bases not matched to a gene; V was cut back by 4 bases and J by 4 bases. Per germline, CDR1 SGHTA and CDR2 FQGNSA. CDR3 protein: CASSYTGGTEAFF. CDR3 bases: TGTGCCAGCAGCTATACAGGGGGCACTGAAGCTTTCTTT.